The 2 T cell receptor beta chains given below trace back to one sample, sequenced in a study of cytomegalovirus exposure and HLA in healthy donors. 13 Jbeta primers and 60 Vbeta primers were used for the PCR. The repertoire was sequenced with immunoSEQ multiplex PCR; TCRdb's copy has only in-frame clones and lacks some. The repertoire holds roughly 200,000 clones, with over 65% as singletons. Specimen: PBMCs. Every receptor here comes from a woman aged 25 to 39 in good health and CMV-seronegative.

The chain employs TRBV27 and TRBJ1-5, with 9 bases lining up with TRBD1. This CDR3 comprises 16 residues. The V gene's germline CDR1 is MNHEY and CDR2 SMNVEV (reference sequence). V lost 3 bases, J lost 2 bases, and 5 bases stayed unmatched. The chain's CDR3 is CASSFTGGWGNQPQHF. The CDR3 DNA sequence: TGTGCCAGCAGTTTCACAGGGGGCTGGGGCAATCAGCCCCAGCATTTT.

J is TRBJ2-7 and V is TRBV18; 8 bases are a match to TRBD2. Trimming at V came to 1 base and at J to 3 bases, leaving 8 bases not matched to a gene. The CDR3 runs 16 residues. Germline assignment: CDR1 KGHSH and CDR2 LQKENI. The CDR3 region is CASSPRTGTRIYEQYF. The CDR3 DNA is TGTGCCAGCTCACCACGGACCGGGACTAGGATCTACGAGCAGTACTTC.